A selection of T cell receptor beta chains follows, all from one sample in a study of T cells in Graves' hyperthyroidism and ophthalmopathy. TCRdb used MiXCR to reprocess the multiplex PCR reads, holding one entry per CDR3 protein. The sample records about 150,000 distinct CDR3 sequences, more than 20% being singletons. Sequenced sample: blood. The source is a woman in her 50s with Graves' hyperthyroidism that later progressed to Graves' ophthalmopathy. CDR3s include the opening cysteine and the closing phenylalanine or tryptophan. A D gene is named only where the DNA matches it firmly. Size is stated for part of the rows, as once, few or many counts, or as a class when the clone is expanded.

many	TRBJ2-7	TRBD2	TRBV10-1	TGCGCCAGCAGTGAACGGGAGGGCTACGAGCAGTACTTC	CASSEREGYEQYF
NA	TRBJ2-7	NA	TRBV2	TGTGCCATCATGGGCTCGACCTACGAGCAGTACTTC	CAIMGSTYEQYF
NA	TRBJ2-1	TRBD2	TRBV9	TGTGCCAGCAGCGTAGGGGCGGGAGTTCTCTACAATGAGCAGTTCTTC	CASSVGAGVLYNEQFF
many	TRBJ2-7	TRBD1	TRBV7-9	TGTGCCAGCGGTCCCGGGACAGGGTTTCGAGAGCAGTACTTC	CASGPGTGFREQYF
few	TRBJ2-7	NA	TRBV2	TGTGCCAGCAGTGCTTGGACGGCCCAATACGAGCAGTACTTC	CASSAWTAQYEQYF
few	TRBJ1-5	NA	TRBV28	TGTGCCAGCAGTAGCCGAGACAGAACGAAGGTGGGGAGCAATCAGCCCCAGCATTTT	CASSSRDRTKVGSNQPQHF
NA	TRBJ1-1	TRBD1	TRBV28	TGTGCCAGCAGCCACCTCGGACAGGGGGTGACTGAAGCTTTCTTT	CASSHLGQGVTEAFF
many	TRBJ2-7	NA	TRBV10-2	TGCGCCAGCAGTGAGGCAAACTACGAGCAGTACTTC	CASSEANYEQYF
many	TRBJ2-1	TRBD1	TRBV20-1	TGCAGTGCTAACCTACAGGGGTCGACCTACAATGAGCAGTTCTTC	CSANLQGSTYNEQFF
many	TRBJ1-1	TRBD1	TRBV10-3	TGTGCCATCAGAAGACAGGGGTCTGTGAACACTGAAGCTTTCTTT	CAIRRQGSVNTEAFF
NA	TRBJ2-1	NA	TRBV4-3	TGCGCCAGCAGCCACCAGTCACAGGGGGGGTATGAGCAGTTCTTC	CASSHQSQGGYEQFF
NA	TRBJ2-7	NA	TRBV4-1	TGCGCCAGCCGCCAAGATTCGGGGTACCCCAACGAGCAGTACTTC	CASRQDSGYPNEQYF
many	TRBJ1-3	TRBD1	TRBV2	TGTGCCAGCAGTTCCCACAGGGGTGGAAACACCATATATTTT	CASSSHRGGNTIYF
many	TRBJ2-5	TRBD2	TRBV11-2	TGTGCCAGCAGCCCCGCGGGAGGATCTGGCCTGGAGACCCAGTACTTC	CASSPAGGSGLETQYF
NA	TRBJ2-5	NA	TRBV13	TGTGCCAGCAGCTCCAAAGGGTGGGAGACCCAGTACTTC	CASSSKGWETQYF
NA	TRBJ1-1	NA	TRBV10-3	TGTGCCATCAGTGAGTCGAAGGGTCAGAACACTGAAGCTTTCTTT	CAISESKGQNTEAFF
NA	TRBJ1-1	NA	TRBV20-1	TGCAGTGCCAGGCGTCTGTATAGCGCTGAAGCTTTCTTT	CSARRLYSAEAFF
many	TRBJ2-6	TRBD1	TRBV24-1	TGTGCCACCAGTGGCCGGGGACAGGGACCTGGGGCCAACGTCCTGACTTTC	CATSGRGQGPGANVLTF
many	TRBJ2-2	NA	TRBV7-9	TGTGCCAGCATCGACATGTTCACCGGGGAGCTGTTTTTT	CASIDMFTGELFF
NA	TRBJ2-3	NA	TRBV19	TGTGCCAGTAGCCGGAGGGATAGGTCAGCAGATACGCAGTATTTT	CASSRRDRSADTQYF
NA	TRBJ1-5	NA	TRBV12-3/TRBV12-4	TGTGCCAGCAGTCGAGATAGACCCGGACTAGGTCAGCCCCAGCATTTT	CASSRDRPGLGQPQHF
many	TRBJ2-2	TRBD1	TRBV7-3	TGTGCCAGCAGCCTGACAGGGGCCGGGGAGCTGTTTTTT	CASSLTGAGELFF
NA	TRBJ1-6	NA	TRBV5-6	TGTGCCAGCAGCCCACGGCAGGGCGCCAATAATTCACCCCTCCACTTT	CASSPRQGANNSPLHF
NA	TRBJ1-2	NA	TRBV5-6	TGTGCCAGCAGTGCCGGGACACCCCAGGGGTATGGCTACACCTTC	CASSAGTPQGYGYTF
NA	TRBJ1-1	NA	TRBV27	TGTGCCAGCAGTTTGAAAGGCGGCATGAACACTGAAGCTTTCTTT	CASSLKGGMNTEAFF
many	TRBJ2-2	NA	TRBV11-2	TGTGCCAGCAGCTTATATGCAGGACCCACCGGGGAGCTGTTTTTT	CASSLYAGPTGELFF
many	TRBJ2-4	NA	TRBV7-2	TGTGCCAGCAGCTTTGAGGTAGCCAAAAACATTCAGTACTTC	CASSFEVAKNIQYF
NA	TRBJ1-4	NA	TRBV6-1	TGTGCCAGCAGTCCTCCAGGGGCTGGGGAAAAACTGTTTTTT	CASSPPGAGEKLFF
many	TRBJ2-4	NA	TRBV5-6	TGTGCCAGCAGCTTGGAGCAGAAAAACATTCAGTACTTC	CASSLEQKNIQYF
NA	TRBJ1-2	TRBD1	TRBV19	TGTGCCAGTAGTATTACGGGACAGTTGGCGGATGGCTACACCTTC	CASSITGQLADGYTF
NA	TRBJ2-1	TRBD1	TRBV28	TGTGCCAGCAGCCACCTCGGACAGGGAACGTACAATGAGCAGTTCTTC	CASSHLGQGTYNEQFF
once	TRBJ1-2	NA	TRBV7-9	TGTGCCAGCAGCTTAGACTCAGCCTATGGCTACACCTTC	CASSLDSAYGYTF
NA	TRBJ1-6	NA	TRBV5-8	TGTGCCAGCAGCACGCAACGGGGTACACCCCTCCACTTT	CASSTQRGTPLHF